A single sample is the source of the 20 T cell receptor beta chains below, sequenced in a study of T cell clonality in common variable immunodeficiency. The data were produced by immunoSEQ multiplex PCR, yet TCRdb's version contains in-frame clones alone and is incomplete. The sample was found to contain over 50,000 clones, and every one recurs. What was sequenced was peripheral blood mononuclear cells. The receptors derive from a person aged 18-70 years in good health.

In its sample, this clone was seen many times. The read comes to an end 3 residues before the CDR3 does, leaving the germline J gene to fill in the end. The V and J genes are TRBV6-1 and TRBJ2-5, with a weak D call TRBD1 (5 bases). Germline CDR1 is MNHNS and CDR2 is SASEGT. This CDR3 is 14 amino acids long. V shed 3 bases and J shed 1 base, with 9 bases lying between them. The CDR3 spells CASSDLTAQETQYF. CDR3 bases read: TGTGCCAGCAGTGACTTGACAGCCCAAGAGACC.

About this clone: This may be a read error: a much more frequent sequence differs by one nucleotide. The observed sequence ends 3 residues before the CDR3 terminus, with the missing tail filled in from the germline J gene. The chain uses TRBV7-2 and TRBJ2-3; 8 bases fit TRBD1. Per germline, CDR1 SGHTA and CDR2 FQGNSA. This CDR3 has 14 amino acids. CDR3 DNA (partial): TGTGCCAGCAGCTTAGGGACAGGGTTGGAGACG. Translation gives CASSLGTGLET. The whole CDR3 region reads CASSLGTGLETQYF. Based on the CDR3 plus reference TRBV7-2 and TRBJ2-3, the full variable domain is GAGVSQSPSNKVTEKGKDVELRCDPISGHTALYWYRQSLGQGLEFLIYFQGNSAPDKSGLPSDRFSAERTGGSVSTLTIQRTQQEDSAVYLCASSLGTGLETQYFGPGTRLTVL.

The sample holds a few counts of this clone. The read falls 3 residues short of the CDR3 end, and the missing part is taken from the germline J gene. The rearrangement joins TRBV19 to TRBJ2-1, with 13 bases matching TRBD2. V gave up 9 bases and J gave up 7 bases; unmatched junction bases: 6. The CDR3 is made up of 14 amino acids. Looked up from germline, CDR1 is LNHDA and CDR2 is SQIVND (reference sequence). Here the CDR3 reads CASRLAGGENEQFF. CDR3 DNA (partial): TGTGCCAGCAGACTAGCGGGAGGAGAGAATGAG. Using reference TRBV19 and TRBJ2-1 for the parts outside the CDR3, the full variable domain is DGGITQSPKYLFRKEGQNVTLSCEQNLNHDAMYWYRQDPGQGLRLIYYSQIVNDFQKGDIAEGYSVSREKKESFPLTVTSAQKNPTAFYLCASRLAGGENEQFFGPGTRLTVL.

This clone was observed at least ten times. The read ends 3 residues shy of where the CDR3 ends; the end is completed using the germline J gene. The chain recombines TRBV4-1 with TRBJ1-2; possibly TRBD1 for D (6 bases). This CDR3 has 14 amino acids. CDR1 and CDR2 (germline): MGHRA, YSYEKL. V lost 4 bases and J 2 bases, leaving 11 bases between the germline ends. Partial CDR3 DNA: TGCGCCAGCAGCCCGACTCAGGGGAACTATGGC. It yields the protein CASSPTQGNYG. The whole CDR3 sequence reads CASSPTQGNYGYTF.

On this clone itself: A junction boundary mismatches the germline segment, possibly from a read error. The read gets to within 3 residues of the CDR3 end, and the germline J gene fills in the rest. The chain uses TRBV7-7 and TRBJ1-2; the D gene is possibly TRBD1 (6 bases). Per germline, CDR1 SSHAT and CDR2 FNYEAQ (reference sequence). This CDR3 is 16 amino acids long. The CDR3 here is CASSPRGGDSTDTYTF. The sequenced part of the CDR3 DNA is TGTGCTAGCAGCCCAAGAGGGGGGGACTCCACAGATACC.

This clone was seen at least ten times. Read coverage stops 3 residues before the CDR3 terminus; the germline J gene supplies the remainder. The V and J genes are TRBV7-2 and TRBJ2-7; tentative D call: TRBD2 (6 bases). CDR1 and CDR2 from the germline V gene are SGHTA and FQGNSA. V gave up 0 bases and J gave up 2 bases, with 11 bases separating them. This CDR3 comprises 15 residues. CDR3 sequence reads: CASSLAGGTPYEQYF. The sequenced part of the CDR3 DNA is TGTGCCAGCAGCTTAGCGGGGGGTACCCCCTACGAG. Combining the CDR3 with reference TRBV7-2 and TRBJ2-7 gives the whole variable domain GAGVSQSPSNKVTEKGKDVELRCDPISGHTALYWYRQSLGQGLEFLIYFQGNSAPDKSGLPSDRFSAERTGGSVSTLTIQRTQQEDSAVYLCASSLAGGTPYEQYFGPGTRLTVT.

This clone was counted ten times or more. The sequenced fragment ends 3 residues before the CDR3 boundary, so the rest is inferred from the germline J gene. The chain couples TRBV14 to TRBJ1-1, with D perhaps TRBD1 (5 bases). The CDR3 loop spans 16 amino acids. CDR1 and CDR2 from the germline V gene are SGHDN and FVKESK. V was pared by 1 base and J by 4 bases, with 16 bases between. Incomplete CDR3 DNA: TGTGCCAGCAGCCAAGGGGGGGGGAGGTTAGGCACTGAA. This gives the protein CASSQGGGRLGTE. The whole CDR3 is CASSQGGGRLGTEAFF.

The sample holds many counts of this clone. The sequence runs out 3 residues before the end of the CDR3; the remainder is reconstructed from the germline J gene. The V and J genes are TRBV7-6 and TRBJ1-1, with 7 nucleotides matching TRBD1. The germline V gene encodes CDR1 SGHVS and CDR2 FNYEAQ. CDR3 length: 13 amino acids. The sequenced part of the CDR3 DNA is TGTGCCAGCAGACCGACCGGGACAGCAGAA. This sequence encodes CASRPTGTAE. The whole CDR3 sequence is CASRPTGTAEAFF. The full variable domain, its missing parts supplied by reference TRBV7-6 and TRBJ1-1, is GAGVSQSPRYKVTKRGQDVALRCDPISGHVSLYWYRQALGQGPEFLTYFNYEAQQDKSGLPNDRFSAERPEGSISTLTIQRTEQRDSAMYRCASRPTGTAEAFFGQGTRLTVV.

This clone was seen ten or more times. The read halts 3 residues ahead of the CDR3 end, with the missing end drawn from the germline J gene. This chain connects TRBV6-2 or TRBV6-3 to TRBJ2-3; either TRBD1 or TRBD2 may fit D (5 bases each). Trimming shortened V by 4 bases and J by 4 bases, and 15 bases separated the two germline ends. Germline V gene sequence: CDR1 MNHEY, CDR2 SVGEGT. This CDR3 has 15 amino acids. CDR3 sequence reads: CASSLQDGGPDTQYF. The CDR3 DNA, read in part, is TGTGCCAGCAGTTTACAGGACGGAGGTCCAGATACG.

Turning to this clone: The CDR3 extends 3 residues past the end of the read, so its final part is completed from the germline J gene. The chain has TRBV7-9 and TRBJ2-7; 9 nucleotides match TRBD1. Germline V lookup: CDR1 SEHNR, CDR2 FQNEAQ (reference sequence). V trimming: 5 bases; J trimming: 6 bases; junction bases outside the gene matches: 8. CDR3 length: 14 residues. The CDR3 region is CASSPTGTGPEQYF. The CDR3 DNA, read in part, is TGTGCCAGCAGCCCCACCGGGACAGGGCCCGAG.

This clone occurred many times. Here the CDR3 reads CASSRTNNEQFF. Partial CDR3 DNA: TGTGCCAGCAGCCGGACTAACAATGAG. This chain connects TRBV7-2 to TRBJ2-1; perhaps TRBD2 as D (6 bases). The read halts 3 residues ahead of the CDR3 end, with the missing end drawn from the germline J gene. This CDR3 comprises 12 residues. V was trimmed by 5 bases and J by 5 bases, leaving 7 bases between them. The V gene's germline CDR1 is SGHTA and CDR2 FQGNSA.

Comments on this clone: The CDR3 end is not reached by the read, which stops 3 residues before it; the germline J gene fills it in. The chain combines TRBV20-1 with TRBJ2-5, with a tentative D call TRBD2 (5 bases). With 5 bases removed from V and 1 base from J, the gap between germline ends came to 14 bases. The CDR3 totals 14 residues. CDR1 is DFQATT, CDR2 SNEGSKA, per germline (reference sequence). This chain's CDR3 is CSARREGFQETQYF. CDR3 DNA (partial): TGCAGTGCTCGCCGCGAGGGCTTCCAAGAGACC.

This clone has a count of ten or more. The read stops 3 residues short of the end of the CDR3; the missing end is completed from the germline J gene. V usage is TRBV5-1 and J usage is TRBJ2-3; D is possibly TRBD2 (7 bases). Germline V gene sequence: CDR1 SGHRS, CDR2 YFSETQ. V was cut by 0 bases and J by 3 bases, with 11 bases left in between. The CDR3 has 15 amino acids. The sequenced part of the CDR3 DNA is TGCGCCAGCAGCTTGGCGGGGGGCGCGACAGATACG. Translated: CASSLAGGATDT. The full CDR3 protein reads CASSLAGGATDTQYF.

At least ten counts were recorded for this clone. The missing CDR3 end, 3 residues past where the read stops, is filled in from the germline J gene. The chain employs TRBV5-5 and TRBJ2-7, with a tentative D call TRBD1 (6 bases). V lost 4 bases and J lost 0, with 14 bases in between. The CDR3 is 15 residues long. Germline V gives CDR1 SGHKS, CDR2 YYEKEE (reference sequence). CDR3 bases read: TGTGCCAGCAGCGAAACAGGGACGGACTCCTACGAG. Translated, it gives CASSETGTDSYE. Given in full, the CDR3 is CASSETGTDSYEQYF. Supplemented by reference TRBV5-5 and TRBJ2-7, the full variable domain reads DAGVTQSPTHLIKTRGQQVTLRCSPISGHKSVSWYQQVLGQGPQFIFQYYEKEERGRGNFPDRFSARQFPNYSSELNVNALLLGDSALYLCASSETGTDSYEQYFGPGTRLTVT.

There are a few counts of this clone. Coverage ceases 3 residues before the CDR3 finishes, and the germline J gene fills in the end. This sequence joins TRBV7-9 and TRBJ2-1, with D unclear. Germline CDR1 is SEHNR and CDR2 is FQNEAQ (reference sequence). The CDR3 runs 13 residues. Deletions cut 1 base from V and 4 bases from J, with 5 bases between. Incomplete CDR3 DNA: TGTGCCAGCAGCTTAGGAACTTACAATGAG. Protein sequence: CASSLGTYNE. The full-length CDR3 reads as CASSLGTYNEQFF.

At least ten counts were recorded for this clone. The CDR3 goes on 3 residues after the read ends, and that part is filled in from the germline J gene. J is TRBJ2-5 and V is TRBV6-2 or TRBV6-3; 7 bases map to TRBD1. The CDR3 covers 14 residues. CDR1 and CDR2 from the germline V gene are MNHEY and SVGEGT. Losses at the gene ends were 6 bases for V and 3 bases for J; bases not matched to a gene: 7. CDR3 DNA, as far as it was read: TGTGCCAGCAGCATAACAGGGGCAGAAGAGACC. Translated: CASSITGAEET. The whole CDR3 sequence reads CASSITGAEETQYF.

This clone came up many times. The read comes to an end 3 residues before the CDR3 does, leaving the germline J gene to fill in the end. This rearrangement joins TRBV7-8 to TRBJ2-5; 9 nucleotides line up with TRBD1. CDR1 and CDR2 (germline): SGHVS, FQNEAQ. The CDR3 runs 16 residues. V shed 6 bases and J 2 bases; nucleotides not matched to a gene: 10. The part of the CDR3 DNA that was read is TGTGCCAGCAGTTGGGGACAGGGTCGGGGACAAGAGACC. Translating it yields CASSWGQGRGQET. The whole CDR3 protein is CASSWGQGRGQETQYF.

Of note for this clone: Read sequence stops 3 residues before the CDR3 end, and the germline J gene provides the missing end. This chain uses TRBV7-9 with TRBJ2-7; the match to TRBD1 covers 10 bases. Germline V gene lookup returns CDR1 SEHNR and CDR2 FQNEAQ (reference sequence). The trim removed 5 bases at V and 2 bases at J, leaving 6 bases unmatched. This CDR3 region has 15 residues. The covered CDR3 bases are TGTGCCAGCAGCCTCTCCGGGACAGGGGCCTACGAG. Its translation: CASSLSGTGAYE. The full CDR3 protein reads CASSLSGTGAYEQYF.

This clone came up many times. The part of the CDR3 DNA that was read is TGTGCCAGCAGCTTCGGGGGACAGGGGGGTTACGAG. Protein product: CASSFGGQGGYE. The CDR3, in full, reads CASSFGGQGGYEQYF. The rearrangement joins TRBV7-8 to TRBJ2-7; TRBD1 aligns across 11 bases. The missing CDR3 end, 3 residues past where the read stops, is filled in from the germline J gene. The CDR3 sequence is 15 residues long. Trimming removed 3 bases from V and 4 bases from J; junction bases left unmatched: 5. The germline V gene encodes CDR1 SGHVS and CDR2 FQNEAQ.

This clone was found many times. The read is 3 residues too short to cover the CDR3 end, so that end is filled in from the germline J gene. The rearrangement links TRBV30 to TRBJ1-2; tentative D call: TRBD1 (6 bases). From germline, CDR1 is GTSNPN and CDR2 SVGIG (reference sequence). Deletions cut 0 bases from V and 6 bases from J, with 11 bases between. CDR3 length: 13 amino acids. The CDR3 DNA, read in part, is TGTGCCTGGAGTGTACCAGGGGCGGATGGC. The encoded protein is CAWSVPGADG. The complete CDR3 protein is CAWSVPGADGYTF.